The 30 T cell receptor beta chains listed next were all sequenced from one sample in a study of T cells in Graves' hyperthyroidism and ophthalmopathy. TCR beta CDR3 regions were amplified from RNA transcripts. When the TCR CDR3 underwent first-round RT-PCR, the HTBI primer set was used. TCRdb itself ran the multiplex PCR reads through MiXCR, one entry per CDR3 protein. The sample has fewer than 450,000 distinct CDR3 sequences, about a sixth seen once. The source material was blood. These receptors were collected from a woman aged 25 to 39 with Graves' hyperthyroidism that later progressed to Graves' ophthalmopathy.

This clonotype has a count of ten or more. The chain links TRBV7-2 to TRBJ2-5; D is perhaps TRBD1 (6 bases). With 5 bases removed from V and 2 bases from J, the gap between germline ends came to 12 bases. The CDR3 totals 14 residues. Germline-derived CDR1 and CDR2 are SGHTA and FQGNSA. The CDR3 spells CASSANRVQETQYF. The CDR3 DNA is TGTGCCAGCAGCGCCAACAGGGTACAAGAGACCCAGTACTTC.

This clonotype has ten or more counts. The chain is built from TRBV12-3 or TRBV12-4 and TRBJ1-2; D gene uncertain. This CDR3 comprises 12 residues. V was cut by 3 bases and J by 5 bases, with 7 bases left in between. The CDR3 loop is CASSFRLYGYTF. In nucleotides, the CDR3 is TGTGCCAGCAGTTTTAGGTTGTATGGCTACACCTTC.

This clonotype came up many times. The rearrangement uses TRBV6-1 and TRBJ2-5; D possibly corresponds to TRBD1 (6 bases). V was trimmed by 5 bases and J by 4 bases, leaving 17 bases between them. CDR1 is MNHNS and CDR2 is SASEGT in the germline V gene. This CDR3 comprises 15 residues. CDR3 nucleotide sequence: TGTGCCAGCAGTTACGTTTCAGGGGTTGGAGAGACCCAGTACTTC. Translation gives CASSYVSGVGETQYF.

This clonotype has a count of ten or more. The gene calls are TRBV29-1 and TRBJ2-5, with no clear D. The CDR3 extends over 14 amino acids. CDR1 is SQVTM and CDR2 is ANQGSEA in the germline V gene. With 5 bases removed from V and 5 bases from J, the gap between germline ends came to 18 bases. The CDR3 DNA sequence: TGCAGCGTTTACCTGCGCCGAAAAGGGGAGACCCAGTACTTC. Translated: CSVYLRRKGETQYF.

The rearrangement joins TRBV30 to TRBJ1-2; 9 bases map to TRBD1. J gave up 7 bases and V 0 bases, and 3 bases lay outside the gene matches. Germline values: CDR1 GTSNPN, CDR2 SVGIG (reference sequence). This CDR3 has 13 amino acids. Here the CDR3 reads CAWSVGQGTGYTF. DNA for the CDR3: TGTGCCTGGAGTGTGGGACAGGGAACTGGCTACACCTTC.

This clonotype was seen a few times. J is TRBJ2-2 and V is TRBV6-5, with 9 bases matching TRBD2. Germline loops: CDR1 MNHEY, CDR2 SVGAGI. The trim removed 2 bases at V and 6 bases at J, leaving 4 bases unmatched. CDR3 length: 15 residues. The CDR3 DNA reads TGTGCCAGCAGTTACGGTGCGGGAGGGGCCGGGGAGCTGTTTTTT. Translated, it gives CASSYGAGGAGELFF.

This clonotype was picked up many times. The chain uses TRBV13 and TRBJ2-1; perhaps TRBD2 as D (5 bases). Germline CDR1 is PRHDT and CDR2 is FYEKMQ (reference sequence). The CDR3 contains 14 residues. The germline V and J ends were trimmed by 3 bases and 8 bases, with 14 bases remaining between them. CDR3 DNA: TGTGCCAGCAGCTTTGAACGAGGGAGTGATGAGCAGTTCTTC. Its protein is CASSFERGSDEQFF.

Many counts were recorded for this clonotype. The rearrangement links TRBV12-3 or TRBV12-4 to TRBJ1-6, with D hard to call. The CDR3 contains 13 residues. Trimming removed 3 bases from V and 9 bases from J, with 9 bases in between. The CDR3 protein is CASSFRPGSPLHF. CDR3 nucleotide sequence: TGTGCCAGCAGTTTCCGGCCTGGTTCACCCCTCCACTTT.

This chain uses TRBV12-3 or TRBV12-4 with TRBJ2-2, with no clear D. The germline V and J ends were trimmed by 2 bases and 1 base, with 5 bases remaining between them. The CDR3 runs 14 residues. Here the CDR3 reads CASSLSRNTGELFF. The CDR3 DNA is TGTGCCAGCAGTTTATCCAGGAACACCGGGGAGCTGTTTTTT.

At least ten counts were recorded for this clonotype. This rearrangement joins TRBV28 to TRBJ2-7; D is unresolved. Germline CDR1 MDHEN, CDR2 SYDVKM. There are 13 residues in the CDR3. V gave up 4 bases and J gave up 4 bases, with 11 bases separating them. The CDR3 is CASSWEWAYEQYF. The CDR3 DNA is TGTGCCAGCAGTTGGGAATGGGCTTACGAGCAGTACTTC.

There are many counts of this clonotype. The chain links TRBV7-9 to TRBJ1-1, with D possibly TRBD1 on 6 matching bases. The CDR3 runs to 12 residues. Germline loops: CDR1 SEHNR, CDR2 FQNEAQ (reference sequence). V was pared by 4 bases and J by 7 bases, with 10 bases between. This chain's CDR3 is CASSSDRYEAFF. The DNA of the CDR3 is TGTGCCAGCAGCTCGGACAGATATGAAGCTTTCTTT. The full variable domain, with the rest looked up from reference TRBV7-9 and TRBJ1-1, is DTGVSQNPRHKITKRGQNVTFRCDPISEHNRLYWYRQTLGQGPEFLTYFQNEAQLEKSRLLSDRFSAERPKGSFSTLEIQRTEQGDSAMYLCASSSDRYEAFFGQGTRLTVV.

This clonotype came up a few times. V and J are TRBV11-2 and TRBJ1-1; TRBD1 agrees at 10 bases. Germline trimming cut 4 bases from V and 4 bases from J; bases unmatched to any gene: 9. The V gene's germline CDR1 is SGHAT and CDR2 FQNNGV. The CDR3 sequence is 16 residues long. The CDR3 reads CASSSPGQGSGTEAFF. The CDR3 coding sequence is TGTGCCAGCAGCTCCCCGGGACAGGGGAGCGGCACTGAAGCTTTCTTT.

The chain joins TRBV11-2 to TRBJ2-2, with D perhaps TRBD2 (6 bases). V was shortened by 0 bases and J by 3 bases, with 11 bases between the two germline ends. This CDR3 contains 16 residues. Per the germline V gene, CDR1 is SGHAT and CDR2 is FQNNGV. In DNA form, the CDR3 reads TGTGCCAGCAGCTTAGAGGGGGGATCGTACACCGGGGAGCTGTTTTTT. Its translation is CASSLEGGSYTGELFF.

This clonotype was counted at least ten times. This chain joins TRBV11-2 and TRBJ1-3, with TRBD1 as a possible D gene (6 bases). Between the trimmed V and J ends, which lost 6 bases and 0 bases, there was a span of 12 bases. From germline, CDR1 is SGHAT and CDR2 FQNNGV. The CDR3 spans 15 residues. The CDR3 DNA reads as TGTGCCAGCAGTCTAGGGGGATTCTCTGGAAACACCATATATTTT. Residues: CASSLGGFSGNTIYF.

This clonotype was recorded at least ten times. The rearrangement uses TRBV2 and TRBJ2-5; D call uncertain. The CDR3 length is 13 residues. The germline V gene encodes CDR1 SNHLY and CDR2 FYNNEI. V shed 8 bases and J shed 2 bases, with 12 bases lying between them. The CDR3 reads CASRLWGQETQYF. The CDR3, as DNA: TGTGCCAGCCGTCTGTGGGGACAAGAGACCCAGTACTTC.

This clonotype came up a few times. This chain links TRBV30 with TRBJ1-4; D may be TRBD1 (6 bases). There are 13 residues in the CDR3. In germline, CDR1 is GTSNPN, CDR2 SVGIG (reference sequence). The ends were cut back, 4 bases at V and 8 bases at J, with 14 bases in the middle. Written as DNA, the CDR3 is TGTGCCTGGAAGGCCGGGGGCCGGGAAAAACTGTTTTTT. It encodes CAWKAGGREKLFF. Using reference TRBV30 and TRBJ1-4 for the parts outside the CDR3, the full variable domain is SQTIHQWPATLVQPVGSPLSLECTVEGTSNPNLYWYRQAAGRGLQLLFYSVGIGQISSEVPQNLSASRPQDRQFILSSKKLLLSDSGFYLCAWKAGGREKLFFGSGTQLSVL.

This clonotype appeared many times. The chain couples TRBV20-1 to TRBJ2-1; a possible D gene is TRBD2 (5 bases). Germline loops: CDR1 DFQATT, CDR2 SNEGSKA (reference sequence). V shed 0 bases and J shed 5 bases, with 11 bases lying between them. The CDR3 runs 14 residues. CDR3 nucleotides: TGCAGTGCTAGAGATTCGCGGGCAAACAATGAGCAGTTCTTC. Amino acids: CSARDSRANNEQFF.

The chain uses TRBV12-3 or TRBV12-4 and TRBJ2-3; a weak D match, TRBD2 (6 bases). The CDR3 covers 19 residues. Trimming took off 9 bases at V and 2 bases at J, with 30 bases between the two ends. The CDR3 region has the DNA TGTGCCAGGCCCCGGGACTCCTACTCGAGGCCGCGGCTCACAGATACGCAGTATTTT. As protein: CARPRDSYSRPRLTDTQYF.

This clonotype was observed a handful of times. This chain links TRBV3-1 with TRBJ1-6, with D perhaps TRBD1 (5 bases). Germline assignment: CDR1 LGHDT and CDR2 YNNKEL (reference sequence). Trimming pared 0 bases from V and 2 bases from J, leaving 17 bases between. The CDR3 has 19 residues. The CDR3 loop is CASSQDLEAGRTYNSPLHF. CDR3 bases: TGTGCCAGCAGCCAAGATTTAGAGGCAGGGAGGACCTATAATTCACCCCTCCACTTT.

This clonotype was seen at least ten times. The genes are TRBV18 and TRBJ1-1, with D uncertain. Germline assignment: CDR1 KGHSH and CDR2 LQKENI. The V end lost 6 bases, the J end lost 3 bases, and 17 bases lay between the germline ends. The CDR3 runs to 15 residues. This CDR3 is CASSLATGLYTEAFF. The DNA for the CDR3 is TGTGCCAGCTCTCTGGCGACGGGGTTGTACACTGAAGCTTTCTTT.

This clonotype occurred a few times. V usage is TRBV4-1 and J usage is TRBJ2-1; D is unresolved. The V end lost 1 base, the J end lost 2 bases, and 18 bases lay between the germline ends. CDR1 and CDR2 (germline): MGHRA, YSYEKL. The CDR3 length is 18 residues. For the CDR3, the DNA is TGCGCCAGCAGCCAAGCGGAATGGGCAGCCACCACCTACAATGAGCAGTTCTTC. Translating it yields CASSQAEWAATTYNEQFF.

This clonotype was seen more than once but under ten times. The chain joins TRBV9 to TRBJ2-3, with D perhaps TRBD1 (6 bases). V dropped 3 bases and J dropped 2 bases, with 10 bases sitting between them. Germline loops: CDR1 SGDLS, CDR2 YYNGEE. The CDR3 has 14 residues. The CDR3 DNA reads TGTGCCAGCAGCGATTACAGGGTCACAGATACGCAGTATTTT. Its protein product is CASSDYRVTDTQYF.

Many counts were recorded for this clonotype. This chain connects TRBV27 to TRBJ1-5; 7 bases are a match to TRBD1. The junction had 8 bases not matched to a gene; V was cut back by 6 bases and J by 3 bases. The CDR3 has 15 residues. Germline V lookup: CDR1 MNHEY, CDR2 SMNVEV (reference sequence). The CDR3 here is CASSRRTGNNQPQHF. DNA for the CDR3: TGTGCCAGCAGCCGTCGGACAGGTAACAATCAGCCCCAGCATTTT.

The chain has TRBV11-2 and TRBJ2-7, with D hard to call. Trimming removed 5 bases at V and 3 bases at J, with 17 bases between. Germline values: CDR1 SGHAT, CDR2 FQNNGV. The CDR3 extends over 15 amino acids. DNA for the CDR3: TGTGCCAGCAGCGTCTCCGGCAGCGTTAACTACGAGCAGTACTTC. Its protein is CASSVSGSVNYEQYF.

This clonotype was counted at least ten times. The CDR3 here is CSQKGGGSNQPQHF. The DNA for the CDR3 is TGCAGTCAAAAGGGCGGGGGCAGCAATCAGCCCCAGCATTTT. J is TRBJ1-5 and V is TRBV20-1; TRBD1 is a possible D gene (6 bases). Trimming stripped 8 bases from V and 1 base from J, with 15 bases between. Germline CDR1 is DFQATT and CDR2 is SNEGSKA (reference sequence). The CDR3 is 14 residues long.

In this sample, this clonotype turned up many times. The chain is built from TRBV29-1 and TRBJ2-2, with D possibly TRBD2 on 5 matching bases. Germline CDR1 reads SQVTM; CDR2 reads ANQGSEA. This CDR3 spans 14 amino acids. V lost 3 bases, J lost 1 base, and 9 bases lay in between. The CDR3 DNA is TGCAGCGTTGAGGCTAGCTGGAACACCGGGGAGCTGTTTTTT. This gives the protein CSVEASWNTGELFF.

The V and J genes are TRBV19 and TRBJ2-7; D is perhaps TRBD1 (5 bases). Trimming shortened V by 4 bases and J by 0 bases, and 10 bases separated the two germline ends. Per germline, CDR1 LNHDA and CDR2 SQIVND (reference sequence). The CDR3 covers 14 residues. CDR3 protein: CASSNRQSSYEQYF. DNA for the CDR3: TGTGCCAGTAGTAACAGACAGTCCTCCTACGAGCAGTACTTC. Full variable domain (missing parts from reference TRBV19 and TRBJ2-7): DGGITQSPKYLFRKEGQNVTLSCEQNLNHDAMYWYRQDPGQGLRLIYYSQIVNDFQKGDIAEGYSVSREKKESFPLTVTSAQKNPTAFYLCASSNRQSSYEQYFGPGTRLTVT.

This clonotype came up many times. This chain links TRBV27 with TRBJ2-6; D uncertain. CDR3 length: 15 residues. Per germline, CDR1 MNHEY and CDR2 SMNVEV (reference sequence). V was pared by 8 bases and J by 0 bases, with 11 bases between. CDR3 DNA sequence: TGTGCCAGCCAGACACTTAACTCTGGGGCCAACGTCCTGACTTTC. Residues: CASQTLNSGANVLTF.

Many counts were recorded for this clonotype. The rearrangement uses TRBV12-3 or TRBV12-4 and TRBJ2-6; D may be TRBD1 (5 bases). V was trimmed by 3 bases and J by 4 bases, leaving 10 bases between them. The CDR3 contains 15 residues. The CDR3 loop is CASSFGARGANVLTF. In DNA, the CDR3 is TGTGCCAGCAGTTTTGGGGCGAGAGGGGCCAACGTCCTGACTTTC.

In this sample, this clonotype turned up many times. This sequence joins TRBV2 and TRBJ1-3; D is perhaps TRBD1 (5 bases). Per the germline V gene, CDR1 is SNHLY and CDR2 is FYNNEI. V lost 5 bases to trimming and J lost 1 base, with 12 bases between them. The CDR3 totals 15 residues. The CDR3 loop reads CASSFSGGSGNTIYF. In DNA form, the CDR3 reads TGTGCCAGCAGTTTTTCCGGGGGTTCTGGAAACACCATATATTTT.